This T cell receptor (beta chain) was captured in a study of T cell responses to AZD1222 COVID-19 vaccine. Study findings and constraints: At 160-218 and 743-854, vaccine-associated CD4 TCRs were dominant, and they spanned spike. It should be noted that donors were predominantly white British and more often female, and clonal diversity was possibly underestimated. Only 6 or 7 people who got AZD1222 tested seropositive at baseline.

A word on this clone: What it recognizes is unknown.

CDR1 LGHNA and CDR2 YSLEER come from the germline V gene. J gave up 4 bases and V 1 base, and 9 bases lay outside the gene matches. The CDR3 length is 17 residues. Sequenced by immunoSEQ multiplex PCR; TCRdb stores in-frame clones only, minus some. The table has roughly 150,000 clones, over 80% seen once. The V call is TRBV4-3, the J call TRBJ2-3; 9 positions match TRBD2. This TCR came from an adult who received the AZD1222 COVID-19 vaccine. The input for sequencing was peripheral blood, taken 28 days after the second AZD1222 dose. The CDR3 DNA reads TGCGCCAGCAGCCAAGTTAATCTAGCGGGAAGGTCAGATACGCAGTATTTT. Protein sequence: CASSQVNLAGRSDTQYF.